The 25 T cell receptor beta chains in this list originate from one sample, sequenced in a study of control samples from healthy donors and cancer patients. Libraries were prepared by immunoSEQ multiplex PCR; TCRdb keeps only in-frame clonotypes and omits some of them. Here the sample spans around 130,000 clones, about 92% being singletons. Sequencing used PBMCs. These receptors were collected from a man between 50 and 59 years old with head and neck cancer.

The gene calls are TRBV2 and TRBJ1-3; 8 positions match TRBD1. The CDR3 totals 16 residues. CDR1 and CDR2 (germline): SNHLY, FYNNEI. V lost 6 bases, J lost 0 bases, and 7 bases stayed unmatched. CDR3 amino acids: CASSAGQGDSGNTIYF. CDR3 nucleotides: TGTGCCAGCAGCGCCGGACAGGGAGACTCTGGAAACACCATATATTTT. Full variable domain (rest looked up from reference TRBV2 and TRBJ1-3): EPEVTQTPSHQVTQMGQEVILRCVPISNHLYFYWYRQILGQKVEFLVSFYNNEISEKSEIFDDQFSVERPDGSNFTLKIRSTKLEDSAMYFCASSAGQGDSGNTIYFGEGSWLTVV.

The chain combines TRBV7-2 with TRBJ2-3; D ambiguous. CDR1 and CDR2 (germline): SGHTA, FQGNSA. Trimming removed 1 base from V and 6 bases from J, with 14 bases in between. The CDR3 runs to 15 residues. The CDR3 DNA follows: TGTGCCAGCAGCTTAGTTACTACCCCCACGGATACGCAGTATTTT. Protein: CASSLVTTPTDTQYF.

The chain couples TRBV3-1 (or the pseudogene TRBV3-2) to TRBJ1-2; a possible D gene is TRBD1 (6 bases). V shed 5 bases and J shed 6 bases, with 13 bases lying between them. From germline, CDR1 is LGHDT and CDR2 YNNKEL (reference sequence). The CDR3 loop spans 13 amino acids. Here the CDR3 reads CASSWDTGDGYTF. The CDR3 nucleotides read TGTGCCAGCAGCTGGGACACAGGAGATGGCTACACCTTC.

V usage is TRBV7-3 and J usage is TRBJ2-3; D is uncertain. The CDR3 loop spans 15 amino acids. Germline V gene sequence: CDR1 SGHTA, CDR2 FQGTGA. V lost 1 base and J lost 5, with 13 bases in between. CDR3 sequence (DNA): TGTGCCAGCAGCTTAATAGCTGCCGGAAAAGATACGCAGTATTTT. Translated, it gives CASSLIAAGKDTQYF.

This sequence joins TRBV14 and TRBJ1-3, with 7 bases identical to TRBD1. The V gene's germline CDR1 is SGHDN and CDR2 FVKESK. V trimming: 10 bases; J trimming: 4 bases; junction bases outside the gene matches: 7. The CDR3 is made up of 13 amino acids. The CDR3 sequence: CATQEGAGNTIYF. CDR3 bases: TGTGCCACCCAGGAGGGGGCCGGAAACACCATATATTTT.

The V gene is TRBV4-1, the J gene TRBJ1-3; no firm D call. Between the trimmed V and J ends, which lost 0 bases and 0 bases, there was a span of 6 bases. Looked up from germline, CDR1 is MGHRA and CDR2 is YSYEKL. CDR3 size: 15 residues. This CDR3 reads CASSQDPISGNTIYF. The CDR3 DNA is TGCGCCAGCAGCCAAGATCCCATCTCTGGAAACACCATATATTTT.

The sample holds one count of this clone. V and J are TRBV6-5 and TRBJ2-5; possibly TRBD1 for D (6 bases). The germline CDR1 and CDR2 sequences are MNHEY and SVGAGI. The CDR3 has 13 amino acids. Deletions cut 5 bases from V and 7 bases from J, with 14 bases between. The CDR3 protein is CASSLQGVGTQYF. The CDR3 DNA is TGTGCCAGCAGTCTACAGGGAGTAGGGACCCAGTACTTC.

This clone was found once. The chain has TRBV5-1 and TRBJ1-1; 9 bases align to TRBD1. V shed 1 base, J shed 7 bases, and the junction held 5 bases outside the gene matches. CDR3 size: 14 residues. CDR1 is SGHRS and CDR2 is YFSETQ in the germline V gene. The CDR3 sequence: CASSLLGQGSEAFF. DNA of the CDR3: TGCGCCAGCAGCTTGCTCGGACAGGGGAGTGAAGCTTTCTTT.

The chain combines TRBV3-1 (or the pseudogene TRBV3-2) with TRBJ2-1; D is uncertain. The V end lost 5 bases, the J end lost 2 bases, and 13 bases lay between the germline ends. The CDR3 is 15 amino acids. Germline V gene sequence: CDR1 LGHDT, CDR2 YNNKEL (reference sequence). The CDR3 sequence is CASSSGRRPYNEQFF. DNA for the CDR3: TGTGCCAGCAGCTCGGGCCGTAGACCCTACAATGAGCAGTTCTTC.

The chain employs TRBV20-1 and TRBJ2-5; a possible D gene is TRBD1 (6 bases). Deletions cut 3 bases from V and 6 bases from J, with 17 bases between. CDR3 length equals 14 residues. Germline-derived CDR1 and CDR2 are DFQATT and SNEGSKA (reference sequence). Written as DNA, the CDR3 is TGCAGTGCTAGTGACACAGGGAAAGGGAAGACCCAGTACTTC. It codes for CSASDTGKGKTQYF.

The V and J genes are TRBV7-8 and TRBJ2-3; D not resolved. The CDR3 consists of 15 residues. V gave up 2 bases and J gave up 3 bases, with 12 bases separating them. CDR1 is SGHVS and CDR2 is FQNEAQ in the germline V gene. CDR3 in DNA: TGTGCCAGCAGCTTAAGATTTGACTTTACAGATACGCAGTATTTT. It yields the protein CASSLRFDFTDTQYF.

About this clone itself: Here the CDR3 omits its conserved ending phenylalanine or tryptophan, so a read error is the likely source. Because the CDR3's place on the DNA is in doubt, the DNA is left out and the CDR3 is given as listed by TCRdb. The chain joins TRBV24-1 to TRBJ1-2. The CDR3 spans 9 residues, counting both ends. Germline V gene lookup returns CDR1 KGHDR and CDR2 SFDVKD. This chain's CDR3 is CAAYPGGAL.

The V call is TRBV27, the J call TRBJ1-1; D is possibly TRBD1 (5 bases). CDR1 is MNHEY, CDR2 SMNVEV, per germline (reference sequence). Trimming took off 7 bases at V and 1 base at J, with 16 bases between the two ends. This CDR3 spans 15 amino acids. CDR3 nucleotides: TGTGCCAGCAAAGACAGCATAGCCAAGAACACTGAAGCTTTCTTT. This translates into CASKDSIAKNTEAFF.

The count of this clone is one. DNA of the CDR3: TGTGCCAGTAGTTCTGGGCTAGGCGGACAATTCGTCACAGATACGCAGTATTTT. As protein: CASSSGLGGQFVTDTQYF. The V call is TRBV19, the J call TRBJ2-3, with D maybe TRBD1 (5 bases). Trimming took off 5 bases at V and 2 bases at J, with 23 bases between the two ends. CDR1 is LNHDA and CDR2 is SQIVND in the germline V gene (reference sequence). CDR3 length: 18 amino acids.

The chain joins TRBV5-1 to TRBJ2-7; 8 nucleotides line up with TRBD2. CDR1 and CDR2 from the germline V gene are SGHRS and YFSETQ. Trimming cost V 7 bases and J 3 bases; bases outside gene matches: 12. This CDR3 has 15 amino acids. CDR3 DNA sequence: TGCGCCAGCCCACCGGGGGGGATTCTACACTACGAGCAGTACTTC. Translating gives CASPPGGILHYEQYF.

This clone is a singleton in its sample. This chain joins TRBV6-2 or TRBV6-3 and TRBJ1-1; the match to TRBD1 covers 12 bases. CDR3 length equals 15 residues. Germline assignment: CDR1 MNHEY and CDR2 SVGEGT. V was clipped by 4 bases and J by 6 bases; unmatched bases: 6. The CDR3 region is CASSWGQGAVSEAFF. DNA of the CDR3: TGTGCCAGCAGTTGGGGACAGGGGGCGGTTTCTGAAGCTTTCTTT.

The chain recombines TRBV4-1 with TRBJ1-6, with D perhaps TRBD1 (6 bases). This CDR3 spans 17 amino acids. V lost 1 base and J 5 bases, leaving 15 bases between the germline ends. Germline values: CDR1 MGHRA, CDR2 YSYEKL. CDR3 DNA sequence: TGCGCCAGCAGCCAAGTGTCCTGGGACACGAATAATTCACCCCTCCACTTT. Its translation is CASSQVSWDTNNSPLHF.

The chain is built from TRBV7-8 and TRBJ2-5; 8 bases line up with TRBD2. Trimming at V came to 4 bases and at J to 5 bases, leaving 12 bases not matched to a gene. The CDR3 loop spans 16 amino acids. Germline CDR1 SGHVS, CDR2 FQNEAQ. CDR3 coding DNA: TGTGCCAGCAGCTGGCCGGGACTAGGCCCTCGGGAGACCCAGTACTTC. Translated, it gives CASSWPGLGPRETQYF.

The chain links TRBV5-5 to TRBJ2-3; D not certain. CDR1 and CDR2 (germline): SGHKS, YYEKEE (reference sequence). Trimming stripped 6 bases from V and 6 bases from J, with 8 bases between. The CDR3 loop spans 11 amino acids. CDR3 coding DNA: TGTGCCAGCACCATCGCGGATACGCAGTATTTT. Amino acid sequence: CASTIADTQYF. Complete variable domain (other parts from reference TRBV5-5 and TRBJ2-3): DAGVTQSPTHLIKTRGQQVTLRCSPISGHKSVSWYQQVLGQGPQFIFQYYEKEERGRGNFPDRFSARQFPNYSSELNVNALLLGDSALYLCASTIADTQYFGPGTRLTVL.

Regarding this clone: The sample holds other DNA sequences that translate to the same CDR3. The chain recombines TRBV28 with TRBJ1-3; D uncertain. V was clipped by 6 bases and J by 4 bases, with 7 bases between them. Germline CDR1 MDHEN, CDR2 SYDVKM. This CDR3 has 12 amino acids. CDR3 sequence: CASSSPGNTIYF. In DNA form, the CDR3 reads TGTGCCAGCAGCTCCCCCGGAAACACCATATATTTT.

V and J are TRBV28 and TRBJ2-1; D tentatively reads TRBD1 or TRBD2 (5 bases each). There are 16 residues in the CDR3. The germline V and J ends were trimmed by 2 bases and 4 bases, with 15 bases remaining between them. The germline V gene encodes CDR1 MDHEN and CDR2 SYDVKM. This CDR3 reads CASSLAGTEGYNEQFF. In DNA form, the CDR3 reads TGTGCCAGCAGTTTAGCAGGGACGGAAGGATACAATGAGCAGTTCTTC.

The chain couples TRBV28 to TRBJ1-5; TRBD1 matches at 7 bases. CDR1 and CDR2 (germline): MDHEN, SYDVKM. The ends lost 7 bases at V and 3 bases at J; junction bases unmatched: 6. This CDR3 is 14 amino acids long. The CDR3 nucleotides are TGTGCCAGCAAGGGGGCCACCCTCAATCAGCCCCAGCATTTT. It specifies CASKGATLNQPQHF. Filled out from reference TRBV28 and TRBJ1-5, the complete variable domain reads DVKVTQSSRYLVKRTGEKVFLECVQDMDHENMFWYRQDPGLGLRLIYFSYDVKMKEKGDIPEGYSVSREKKERFSLILESASTNQTSMYLCASKGATLNQPQHFGDGTRLSIL.

Concerning this clone itself: This same CDR3 is encoded by further DNA sequences in the sample. The chain carries TRBV5-1 and TRBJ2-1; D possibly corresponds to TRBD2 (7 bases). Trimming pared 0 bases from V and 7 bases from J, leaving 17 bases between. Per germline, CDR1 SGHRS and CDR2 YFSETQ. The CDR3 spans 16 residues. CDR3 protein: CASSLGGAGALNEQFF. Written as DNA, the CDR3 is TGCGCCAGCAGCTTGGGGGGCGCGGGGGCCCTGAATGAGCAGTTCTTC.

This chain links TRBV29-1 with TRBJ2-1; 7 nucleotides align to TRBD2. The CDR3 is made up of 14 amino acids. The germline V gene has CDR1 SQVTM and CDR2 ANQGSEA. The J segment lost 6 bases and the V segment lost 5 bases, leaving 10 bases of the junction unmatched. The CDR3 protein is CSVREAGIVNEQFF. The DNA of the CDR3 is TGCAGCGTTCGGGAAGCGGGGATCGTCAATGAGCAGTTCTTC.

This clone was recorded only once. The V and J genes are TRBV11-2 and TRBJ1-2, with D perhaps TRBD1 (6 bases). This CDR3 has 15 amino acids. The germline V gene encodes CDR1 SGHAT and CDR2 FQNNGV. V lost 5 bases and J lost 7, with 20 bases in between. CDR3 sequence reads: CASSAHQTGTVGYTF. The CDR3, as DNA: TGTGCCAGCAGCGCTCACCAAACAGGGACGGTTGGCTACACCTTC.